This is a list of T cell receptor beta chains from one sample in a study of human T cells and chemical hapten exposure. TCRdb used MiXCR to reprocess the RACE reads, holding one entry per CDR3 protein. The table has 150,000 to 200,000 distinct CDR3 sequences, 13% to 15% seen once. The sequencing here drew on whole blood, taken in connection with sensitization to the hapten diphenylcyclopropenone (DPC). These receptors were taken from a woman aged 30 to 39 with alopecia areata. Some clones in this sample may be carry-over from other donors' samples. Each CDR3 is given with its conserved first and last residue. The D gene is left open where the match is weak. Expanded clones get a size class; other rows say once, few or many, or leave the size out.

v_call: TRBV7-2; d_call: .; j_call: TRBJ1-5; cdr3_length: 15; clone_size: .; cdr3_nt: TGTGCCAGCAGCTTAGTCCCTCTTAGCAATCAGCCCCAGCATTTT; cdr3_aa: CASSLVPLSNQPQHF
v_call: TRBV5-1; d_call: TRBD1; j_call: TRBJ1-2; cdr3_length: 14; clone_size: few; cdr3_nt: TGCGCCAGCAGCCTGGGACAGCCACTATGGAGCTACACCTTC; cdr3_aa: CASSLGQPLWSYTF
v_call: TRBV25-1; d_call: .; j_call: TRBJ1-5; cdr3_length: 12; clone_size: many; cdr3_nt: TGTGCCAGCAGTTTCGCCAATCAGCCCCAGCATTTT; cdr3_aa: CASSFANQPQHF
v_call: TRBV9; d_call: TRBD2; j_call: TRBJ2-2; cdr3_length: 16; clone_size: .; cdr3_nt: TGTGCCAGCAGCCCCCAGCGGGGGCGGGGCACCGGGGAGCTGTTTTTT; cdr3_aa: CASSPQRGRGTGELFF
v_call: TRBV12-3/TRBV12-4; d_call: .; j_call: TRBJ2-5; cdr3_length: 15; clone_size: few; cdr3_nt: TGTGCCAGCAGTTTCTCCGGAACAGGGATAGAGACCCAGTACTTC; cdr3_aa: CASSFSGTGIETQYF
v_call: TRBV10-3; d_call: TRBD1; j_call: TRBJ2-5; cdr3_length: 15; clone_size: few; cdr3_nt: TGTGCCATCAGTGACGCCGGGACAGACCAAGAGACCCAGTACTTC; cdr3_aa: CAISDAGTDQETQYF
v_call: TRBV20-1; d_call: .; j_call: TRBJ1-6; cdr3_length: 15; clone_size: .; cdr3_nt: TGCAGCACCACACAGGGAGGGCTATATAATTCACCCCTCCACTTT; cdr3_aa: CSTTQGGLYNSPLHF
v_call: TRBV9; d_call: TRBD1; j_call: TRBJ1-3; cdr3_length: 14; clone_size: few; cdr3_nt: TGTGCCAGCAGCGATGACAGGGGCGGAAACACCATATATTTT; cdr3_aa: CASSDDRGGNTIYF
v_call: TRBV7-9; d_call: TRBD1; j_call: TRBJ1-1; cdr3_length: 15; clone_size: .; cdr3_nt: TGTGCCAGCAGCTGGGACAGGGGAATGAACACTGAAGCTTTCTTT; cdr3_aa: CASSWDRGMNTEAFF
v_call: TRBV30; d_call: TRBD1; j_call: TRBJ2-3; cdr3_length: 16; clone_size: .; cdr3_nt: TGTGCCTGGAGTGTACAGGGGGGAATTAGCACAGATACGCAGTATTTT; cdr3_aa: CAWSVQGGISTDTQYF
v_call: TRBV4-1; d_call: .; j_call: TRBJ2-7; cdr3_length: 13; clone_size: few; cdr3_nt: TGCGCCAGCAGCCAAGTTGATTCCGACGAGCAGTACTTC; cdr3_aa: CASSQVDSDEQYF